These T cell receptor beta chains were read from a single sample in a study of CD8 T cells in Susac syndrome. Each CDR3 protein gets one entry after TCRdb re-called the immunoSEQ multiplex PCR reads with MiXCR. Found here are some 300,000 distinct CDR3 sequences, roughly 90% of them singletons; the top ten hold roughly 0.2%. The sample was CD8+ T cells from PBMCs. All receptors come from a human donor with multiple sclerosis. Both conserved end residues are part of each CDR3. A D gene is named only where the DNA matches it firmly. A clone size is listed for some rows: how often the clone was seen (once, few, many), or a class if it is expanded.

TRBV27	TRBD1	TRBJ2-7	.	TGTGCCAGCAGTTTATCGGGACAGGGGATCTACGAGCAGTACTTC	CASSLSGQGIYEQYF
TRBV29-1	.	TRBJ2-1	.	TGCAGCGTTGGCTTTAGTTACAATGAGCAGTTCTTC	CSVGFSYNEQFF
TRBV9	TRBD2	TRBJ2-5	.	TGTGCCAGCAGCGCGTGGACTAGCGCAGAGACCCAGTACTTC	CASSAWTSAETQYF
TRBV7-9	.	TRBJ2-5	.	TGTGCCAGCAGGGGGATTCTGGGTACGGTGGCTTCCGTGACCCAGTACTTC	CASRGILGTVASVTQYF
TRBV2	.	TRBJ1-2	.	TGTGCCAGCAACACAGATTATGGCTACACCTTC	CASNTDYGYTF
TRBV28	.	TRBJ1-4	once	TGTGCCAGCAGTTTATCGGGATACTTGTCGGAAAAACTGTTTTTT	CASSLSGYLSEKLFF
TRBV28	TRBD2	TRBJ2-1	.	TGTGCCAGCAGCCTCCTCCAACCTAGCGGGGGATACAATGAGCAGTTCTTC	CASSLLQPSGGYNEQFF
TRBV7-2	TRBD2	TRBJ2-1	few	TGTGCCAGCATCAATGCGGGGGAGAGCGGATACAATGAGCAGTTCTTC	CASINAGESGYNEQFF
TRBV28	.	TRBJ2-1	.	TGTGCCAGCAGTTCCGGGACGGACTACAATGAGCAGTTCTTC	CASSSGTDYNEQFF
TRBV27	.	TRBJ2-7	.	TGTGCCAGTGCCCTTGGACCGAGCTCCTACGAGCAGTACTTC	CASALGPSSYEQYF
TRBV6-5	TRBD2	TRBJ2-1	.	TGTGCCAGCAGTTATACGGAAATGAGCGGGGGGCCCTCAGGTTGGCTCTTC	CASSYTEMSGGPSGWLF
TRBV27	TRBD2	TRBJ2-2	.	TGTGCCAGCAGTTCCCTTGGGACTAGCGGTAACACCGGGGAGCTGTTTTTT	CASSSLGTSGNTGELFF
TRBV20-1	TRBD1	TRBJ2-4	once	TGCAGTGCGTGGGACAGGGTAGCCAAAAACATTCAGTACTTC	CSAWDRVAKNIQYF
TRBV9	.	TRBJ2-7	.	TGTGCCATACGCCTAGCCCCCAGGGAGTTTCGGTCCGAGCAGTACTTC	CAIRLAPREFRSEQYF
TRBV20-1	.	TRBJ2-1	once	TGCAGTGCCGATGAACCGGGCCAAAGTCCGGGCAATGAGCAGTTCTTC	CSADEPGQSPGNEQFF
TRBV4-3	.	TRBJ1-6	.	TGCGCCAGCAGCCAAGAGGCAGCCGATAATTCACCCCTCCACTTT	CASSQEAADNSPLHF
TRBV6-5	.	TRBJ2-5	once	TGTGCCAGCAGCCTTCGAGTACAAGAGACCCAGTACTTC	CASSLRVQETQYF
TRBV4-2	TRBD2	TRBJ2-2	.	TGTGCCAGCAGCCCCGACCGGCGGGAGGGCCTCTTCGGGGAGCTGTTTTTT	CASSPDRREGLFGELFF
TRBV18	.	TRBJ2-2	.	TGTGCCAGCTCACCACAAACACAGCCCACCGGGGAGCTGTTTTTT	CASSPQTQPTGELFF
TRBV7-4	TRBD1	TRBJ1-1	.	TGTGCCAGCAGCCCGAGGACAGGGGAGGGTAGCACTGAAGCTTTCTTT	CASSPRTGEGSTEAFF
TRBV19	.	TRBJ1-5	once	TGTGCCAGTAGTCCCTATCGAACGGGGGCAAACGGCAATCAGCCCCAGCATTTT	CASSPYRTGANGNQPQHF